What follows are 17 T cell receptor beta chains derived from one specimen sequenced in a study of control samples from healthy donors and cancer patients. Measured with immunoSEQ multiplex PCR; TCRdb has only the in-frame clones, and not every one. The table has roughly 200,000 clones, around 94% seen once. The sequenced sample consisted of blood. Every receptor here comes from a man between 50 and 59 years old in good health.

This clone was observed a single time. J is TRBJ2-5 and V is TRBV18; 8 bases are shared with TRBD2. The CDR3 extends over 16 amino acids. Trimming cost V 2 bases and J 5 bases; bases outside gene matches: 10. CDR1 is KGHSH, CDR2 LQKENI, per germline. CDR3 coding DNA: TGTGCCAGCTCACCAATCGTAAGCGGGGGTTTCGAGACCCAGTACTTC. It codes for CASSPIVSGGFETQYF. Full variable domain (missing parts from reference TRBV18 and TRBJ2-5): NAGVMQNPRHLVRRRGQEARLRCSPMKGHSHVYWYRQLPEEGLKFMVYLQKENIIDESGMPKERFSAEFPKEGPSILRIQQVVRGDSAAYFCASSPIVSGGFETQYFGPGTRLLVL.

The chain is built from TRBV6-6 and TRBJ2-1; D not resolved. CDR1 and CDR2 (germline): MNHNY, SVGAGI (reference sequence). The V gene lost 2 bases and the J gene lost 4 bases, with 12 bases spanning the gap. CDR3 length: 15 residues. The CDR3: CASSYTQDAYNEQFF. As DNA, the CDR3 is TGTGCCAGCAGTTACACGCAGGACGCATACAATGAGCAGTTCTTC.

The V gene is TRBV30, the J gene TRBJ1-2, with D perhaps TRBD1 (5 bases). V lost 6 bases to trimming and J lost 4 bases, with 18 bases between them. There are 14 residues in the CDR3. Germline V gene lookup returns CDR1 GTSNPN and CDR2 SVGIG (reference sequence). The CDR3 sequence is CACPLRGTAYGYTF. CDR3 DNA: TGTGCCTGCCCCCTCCGGGGGACCGCCTATGGCTACACCTTC.

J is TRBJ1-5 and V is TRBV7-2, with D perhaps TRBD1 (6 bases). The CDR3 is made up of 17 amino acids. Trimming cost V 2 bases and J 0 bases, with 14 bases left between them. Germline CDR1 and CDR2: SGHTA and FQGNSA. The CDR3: CASSLKGKGDSNQPQHF. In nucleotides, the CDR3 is TGTGCCAGCAGCTTAAAGGGGAAGGGGGATAGCAATCAGCCCCAGCATTTT.

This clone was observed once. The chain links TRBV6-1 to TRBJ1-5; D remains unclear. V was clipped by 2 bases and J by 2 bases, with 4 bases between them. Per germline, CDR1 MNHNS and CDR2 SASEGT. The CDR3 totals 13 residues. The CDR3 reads CASSEFGNQPQHF. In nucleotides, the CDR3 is TGTGCCAGCAGTGAATTTGGCAATCAGCCCCAGCATTTT.

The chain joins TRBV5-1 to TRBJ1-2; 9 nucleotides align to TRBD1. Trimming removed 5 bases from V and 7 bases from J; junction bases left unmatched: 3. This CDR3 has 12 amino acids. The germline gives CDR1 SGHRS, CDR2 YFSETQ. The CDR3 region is CASSLQGAGYTF. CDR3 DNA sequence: TGCGCCAGCAGTTTACAGGGGGCTGGCTACACCTTC.

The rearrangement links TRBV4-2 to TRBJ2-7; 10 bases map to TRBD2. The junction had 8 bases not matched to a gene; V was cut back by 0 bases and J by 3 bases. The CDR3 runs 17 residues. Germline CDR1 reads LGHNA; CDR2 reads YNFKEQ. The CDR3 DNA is TGTGCCAGCAGCCAAGAAAGGGCTAGCGGGGGTATCTACGAGCAGTACTTC. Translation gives CASSQERASGGIYEQYF.

CDR3 loop: CASSFPKFSGANVLTF. The DNA for the CDR3 is TGTGCCAGCAGCTTCCCCAAGTTCTCTGGGGCCAACGTCCTGACTTTC. The chain employs TRBV5-4 and TRBJ2-6; the D is unclear. The CDR3 is made up of 16 amino acids. CDR1 and CDR2 from the germline V gene are SGHNT and YYREEE (reference sequence). Between the trimmed V and J ends, which lost 2 bases and 0 bases, there was a span of 9 bases. Full variable domain (outside the CDR3, taken from reference TRBV5-4 and TRBJ2-6): ETGVTQSPTHLIKTRGQQVTLRCSSQSGHNTVSWYQQALGQGPQFIFQYYREEENGRGNFPPRFSGLQFPNYSSELNVNALELDDSALYLCASSFPKFSGANVLTFGAGSRLTVL.

The CDR3 protein is CASSLAIYNEQFF. Written as DNA, the CDR3 is TGTGCCAGCAGCTTAGCCATCTACAATGAGCAGTTCTTC. This rearrangement joins TRBV7-2 to TRBJ2-1, with D unresolved. The germline gives CDR1 SGHTA, CDR2 FQGNSA. The CDR3 loop spans 13 amino acids. V was cut by 0 bases and J by 3 bases, with 3 bases left in between.

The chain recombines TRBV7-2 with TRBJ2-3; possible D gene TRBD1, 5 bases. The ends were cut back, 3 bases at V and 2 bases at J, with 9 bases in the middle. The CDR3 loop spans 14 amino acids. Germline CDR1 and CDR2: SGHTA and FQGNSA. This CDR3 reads CASSFDSATDTQYF. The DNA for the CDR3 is TGTGCCAGCAGCTTCGACAGTGCCACAGATACGCAGTATTTT.

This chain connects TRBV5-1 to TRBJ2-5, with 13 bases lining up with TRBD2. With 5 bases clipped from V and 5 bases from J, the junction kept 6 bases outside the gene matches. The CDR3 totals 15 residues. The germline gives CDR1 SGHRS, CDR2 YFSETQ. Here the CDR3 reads CASRDGLAGAETQYF. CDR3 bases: TGCGCCAGCAGAGATGGACTAGCGGGGGCGGAGACCCAGTACTTC. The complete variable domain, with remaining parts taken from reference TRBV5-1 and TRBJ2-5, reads KAGVTQTPRYLIKTRGQQVTLSCSPISGHRSVSWYQQTPGQGLQFLFEYFSETQRNKGNFPGRFSGRQFSNSRSEMNVSTLELGDSALYLCASRDGLAGAETQYFGPGTRLLVL.

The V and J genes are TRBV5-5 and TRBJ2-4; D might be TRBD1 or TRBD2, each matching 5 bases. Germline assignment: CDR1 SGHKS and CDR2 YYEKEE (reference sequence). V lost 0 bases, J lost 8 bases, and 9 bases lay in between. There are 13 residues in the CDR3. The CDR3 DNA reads TGTGCCAGCAGCTTGGGAGGGGAAGACATTCAGTACTTC. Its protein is CASSLGGEDIQYF.

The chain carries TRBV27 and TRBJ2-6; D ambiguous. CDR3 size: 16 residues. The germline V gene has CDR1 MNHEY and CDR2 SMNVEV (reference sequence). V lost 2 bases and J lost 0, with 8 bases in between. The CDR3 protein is CASSLRATSGANVLTF. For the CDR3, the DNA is TGTGCCAGCAGTTTACGGGCCACCTCTGGGGCCAACGTCCTGACTTTC.

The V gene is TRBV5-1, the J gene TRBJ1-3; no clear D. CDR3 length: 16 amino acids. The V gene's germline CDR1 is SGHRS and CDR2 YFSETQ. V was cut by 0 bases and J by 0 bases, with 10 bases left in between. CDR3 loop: CASSLDGVLSGNTIYF. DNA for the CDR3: TGCGCCAGCAGCTTGGACGGTGTCCTCTCTGGAAACACCATATATTTT.

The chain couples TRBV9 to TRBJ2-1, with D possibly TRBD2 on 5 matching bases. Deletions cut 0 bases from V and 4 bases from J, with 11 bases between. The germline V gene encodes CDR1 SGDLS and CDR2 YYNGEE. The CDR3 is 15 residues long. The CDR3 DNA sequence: TGTGCCAGCAGCGTAGAGAGGGATCCATACAATGAGCAGTTCTTC. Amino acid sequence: CASSVERDPYNEQFF. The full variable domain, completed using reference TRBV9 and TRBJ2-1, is DSGVTQTPKHLITATGQRVTLRCSPRSGDLSVYWYQQSLDQGLQFLIQYYNGEERAKGNILERFSAQQFPDLHSELNLSSLELGDSALYFCASSVERDPYNEQFFGPGTRLTVL.

In DNA form, the CDR3 reads TGTGCCAGCAGGGTGAGGACAGTGAACACTGAAGCTTTCTTT. The encoded protein is CASRVRTVNTEAFF. The genes are TRBV2 and TRBJ1-1; the D gene is possibly TRBD1 (6 bases). CDR3 length: 14 residues. Germline V CDR1 and CDR2: SNHLY, FYNNEI. Trimming pared 6 bases from V and 0 bases from J, leaving 11 bases between.

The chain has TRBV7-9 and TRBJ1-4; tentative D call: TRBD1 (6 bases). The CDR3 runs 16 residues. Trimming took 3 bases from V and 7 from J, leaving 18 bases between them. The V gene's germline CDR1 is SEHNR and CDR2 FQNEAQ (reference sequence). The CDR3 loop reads CASSFGAGGAPEKLFF. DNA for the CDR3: TGTGCCAGCAGCTTTGGGGCTGGGGGGGCGCCTGAAAAACTGTTTTTT.